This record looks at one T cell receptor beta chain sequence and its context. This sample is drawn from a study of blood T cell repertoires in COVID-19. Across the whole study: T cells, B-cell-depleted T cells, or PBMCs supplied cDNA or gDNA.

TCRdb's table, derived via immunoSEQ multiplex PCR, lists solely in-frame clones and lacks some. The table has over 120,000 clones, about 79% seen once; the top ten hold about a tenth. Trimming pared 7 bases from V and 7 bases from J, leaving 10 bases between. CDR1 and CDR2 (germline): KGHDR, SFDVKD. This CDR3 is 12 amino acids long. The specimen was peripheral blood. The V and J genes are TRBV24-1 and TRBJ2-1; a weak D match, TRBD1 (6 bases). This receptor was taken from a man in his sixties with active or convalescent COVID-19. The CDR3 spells CATRDSQNEQFF. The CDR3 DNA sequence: TGTGCCACCAGGGACAGCCAAAATGAGCAGTTCTTC.